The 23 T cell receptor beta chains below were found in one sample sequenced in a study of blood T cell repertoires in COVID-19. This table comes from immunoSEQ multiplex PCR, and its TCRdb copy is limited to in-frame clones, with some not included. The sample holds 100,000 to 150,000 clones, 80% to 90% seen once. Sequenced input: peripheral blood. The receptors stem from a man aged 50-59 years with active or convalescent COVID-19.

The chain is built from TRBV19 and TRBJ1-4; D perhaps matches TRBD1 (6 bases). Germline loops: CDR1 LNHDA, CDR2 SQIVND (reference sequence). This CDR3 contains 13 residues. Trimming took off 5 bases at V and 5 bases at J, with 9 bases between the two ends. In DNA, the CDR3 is TGTGCCAGTAGTGAACAGGGAAATGAAAAACTGTTTTTT. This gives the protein CASSEQGNEKLFF.

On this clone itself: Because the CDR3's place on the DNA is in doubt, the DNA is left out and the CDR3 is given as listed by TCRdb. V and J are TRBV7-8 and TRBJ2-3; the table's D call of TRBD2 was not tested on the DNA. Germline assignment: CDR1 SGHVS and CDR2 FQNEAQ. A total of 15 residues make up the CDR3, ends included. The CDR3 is CASSLTSGGEIRSIF.

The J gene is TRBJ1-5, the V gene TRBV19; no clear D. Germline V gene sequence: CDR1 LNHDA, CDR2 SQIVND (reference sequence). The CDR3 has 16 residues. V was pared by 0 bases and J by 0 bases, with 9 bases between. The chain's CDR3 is CASSIDQAASNQPQHF. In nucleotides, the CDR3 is TGTGCCAGTAGTATAGATCAGGCAGCTAGCAATCAGCCCCAGCATTTT.

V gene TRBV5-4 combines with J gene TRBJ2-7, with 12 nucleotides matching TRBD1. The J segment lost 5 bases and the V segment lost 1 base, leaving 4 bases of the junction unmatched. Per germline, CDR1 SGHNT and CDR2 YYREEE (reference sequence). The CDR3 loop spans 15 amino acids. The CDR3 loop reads CASSLPGQGANEQYF. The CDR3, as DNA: TGTGCCAGCAGCTTGCCGGGACAGGGGGCCAACGAGCAGTACTTC.

CDR3 in amino acids: CASSQDLASGTDTQYF. CDR3 coding DNA: TGTGCCAGCAGCCAAGATTTGGCTAGCGGCACAGATACGCAGTATTTT. The V gene is TRBV3-1 (or the pseudogene TRBV3-2), the J gene TRBJ2-3; maybe TRBD2 (6 bases). The CDR3 length is 16 residues. The germline V gene encodes CDR1 LGHDT and CDR2 YNNKEL (reference sequence). The V and J ends lost 0 bases and 1 base respectively, with 11 bases between them.

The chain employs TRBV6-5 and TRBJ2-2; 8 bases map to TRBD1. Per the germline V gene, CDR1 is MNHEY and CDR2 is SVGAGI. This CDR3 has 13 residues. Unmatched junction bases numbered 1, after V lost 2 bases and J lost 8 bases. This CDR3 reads CASSYQGAGELFF. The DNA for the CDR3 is TGTGCCAGCAGTTACCAGGGGGCAGGGGAGCTGTTTTTT.

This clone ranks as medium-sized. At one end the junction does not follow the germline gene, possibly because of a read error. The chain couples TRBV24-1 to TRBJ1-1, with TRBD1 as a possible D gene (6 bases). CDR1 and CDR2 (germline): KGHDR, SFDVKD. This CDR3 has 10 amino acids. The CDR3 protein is CATSGRTVIF. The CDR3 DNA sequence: TGTGCCACCAGTGGGCGGACAGTTATCTTT.

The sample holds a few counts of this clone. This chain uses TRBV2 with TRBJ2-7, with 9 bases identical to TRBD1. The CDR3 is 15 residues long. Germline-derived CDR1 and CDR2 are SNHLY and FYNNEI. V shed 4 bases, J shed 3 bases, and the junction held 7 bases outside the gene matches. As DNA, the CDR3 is TGTGCCAGCAGTGCAACAGGGGGCACGCACTACGAGCAGTACTTC. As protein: CASSATGGTHYEQYF.

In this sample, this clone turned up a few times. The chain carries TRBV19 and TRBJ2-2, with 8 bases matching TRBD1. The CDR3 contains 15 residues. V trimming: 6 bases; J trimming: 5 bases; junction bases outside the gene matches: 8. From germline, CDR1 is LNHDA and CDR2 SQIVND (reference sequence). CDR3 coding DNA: TGTGCCAGTAGAGATGGACAGGGAGTAACCGGGGAGCTGTTTTTT. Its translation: CASRDGQGVTGELFF.

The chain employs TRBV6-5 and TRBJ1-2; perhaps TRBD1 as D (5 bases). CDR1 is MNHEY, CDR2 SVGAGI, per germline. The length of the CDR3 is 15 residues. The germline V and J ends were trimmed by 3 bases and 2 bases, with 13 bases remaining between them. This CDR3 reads CASSYSRGANYGYTF. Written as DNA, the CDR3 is TGTGCCAGCAGTTATAGTAGGGGCGCAAACTATGGCTACACCTTC.

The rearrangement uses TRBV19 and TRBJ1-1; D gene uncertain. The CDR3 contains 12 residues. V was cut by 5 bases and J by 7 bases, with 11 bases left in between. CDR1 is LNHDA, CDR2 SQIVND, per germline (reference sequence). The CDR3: CASSSQRVEAFF. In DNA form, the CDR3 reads TGTGCCAGTAGTTCCCAACGGGTTGAAGCTTTCTTT.

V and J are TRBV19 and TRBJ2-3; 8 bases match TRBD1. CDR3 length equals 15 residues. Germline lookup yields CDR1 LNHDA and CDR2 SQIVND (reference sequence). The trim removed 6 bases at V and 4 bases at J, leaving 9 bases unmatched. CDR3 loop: CASRSGGYNADTQYF. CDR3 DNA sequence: TGTGCCAGTAGGTCAGGGGGCTATAACGCAGATACGCAGTATTTT.

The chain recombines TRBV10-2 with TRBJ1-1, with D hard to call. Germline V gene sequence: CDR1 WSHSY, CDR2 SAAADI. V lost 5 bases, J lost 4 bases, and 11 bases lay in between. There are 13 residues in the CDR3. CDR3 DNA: TGCGCCAGCAGTTTAAAAGGCGGCACTGAAGCTTTCTTT. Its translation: CASSLKGGTEAFF.

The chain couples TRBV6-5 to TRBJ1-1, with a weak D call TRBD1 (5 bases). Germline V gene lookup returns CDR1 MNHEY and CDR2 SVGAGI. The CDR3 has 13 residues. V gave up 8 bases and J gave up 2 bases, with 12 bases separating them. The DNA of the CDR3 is TGTGCCAGCGACCAGGGCTTAAACACTGAAGCTTTCTTT. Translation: CASDQGLNTEAFF.

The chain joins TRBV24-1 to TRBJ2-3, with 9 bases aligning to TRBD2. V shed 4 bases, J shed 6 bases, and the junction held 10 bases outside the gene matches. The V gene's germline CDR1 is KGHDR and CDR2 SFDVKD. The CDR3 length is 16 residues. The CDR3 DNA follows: TGTGCCACCAGTGACCCAACCGGGACTAGCCCCGATACGCAGTATTTT. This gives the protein CATSDPTGTSPDTQYF.

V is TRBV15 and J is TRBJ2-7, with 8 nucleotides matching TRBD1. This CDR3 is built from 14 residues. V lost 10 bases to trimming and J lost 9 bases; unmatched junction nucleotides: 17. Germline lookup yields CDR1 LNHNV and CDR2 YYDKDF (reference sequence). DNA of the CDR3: TGTGCCAGATTAGGACAGGGAAGGTGCACCCTGCAGTACTTC. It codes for CARLGQGRCTLQYF.

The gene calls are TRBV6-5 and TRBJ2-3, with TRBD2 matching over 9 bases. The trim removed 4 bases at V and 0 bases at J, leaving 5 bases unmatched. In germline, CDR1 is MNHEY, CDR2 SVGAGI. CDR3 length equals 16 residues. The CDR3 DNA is TGTGCCAGCAGTTCCCTCACTAGCGGGAGCACAGATACGCAGTATTTT. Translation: CASSSLTSGSTDTQYF.

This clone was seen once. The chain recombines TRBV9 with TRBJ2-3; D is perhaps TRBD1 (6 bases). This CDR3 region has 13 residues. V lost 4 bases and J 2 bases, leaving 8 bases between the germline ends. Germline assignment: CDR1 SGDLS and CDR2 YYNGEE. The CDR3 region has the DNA TGTGCCAGCAGCCTGGGGGCCACAGATACGCAGTATTTT. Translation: CASSLGATDTQYF.

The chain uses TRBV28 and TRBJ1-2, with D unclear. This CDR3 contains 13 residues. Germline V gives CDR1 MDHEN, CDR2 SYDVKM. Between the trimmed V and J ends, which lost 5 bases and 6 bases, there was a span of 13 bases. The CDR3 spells CASSPPRKDGYTF. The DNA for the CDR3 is TGTGCCAGCAGTCCACCGCGGAAGGATGGCTACACCTTC.

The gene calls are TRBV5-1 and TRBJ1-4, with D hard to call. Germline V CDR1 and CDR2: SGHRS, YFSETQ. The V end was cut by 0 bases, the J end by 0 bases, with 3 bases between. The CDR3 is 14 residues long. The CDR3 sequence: CASSLDSTNEKLFF. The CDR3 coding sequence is TGCGCCAGCAGCTTGGACTCAACTAATGAAAAACTGTTTTTT.

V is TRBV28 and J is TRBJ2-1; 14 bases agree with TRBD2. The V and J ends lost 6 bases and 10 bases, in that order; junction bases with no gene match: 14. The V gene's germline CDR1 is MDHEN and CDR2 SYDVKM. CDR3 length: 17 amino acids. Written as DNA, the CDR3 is TGTGCCAGCAGCCCCCCGGGCGGGACTAGCGGGAGCCGAGAGCAGTTCTTC. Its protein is CASSPPGGTSGSREQFF.

CDR3 protein: CASSPSDRSNQPQHF. CDR3 nucleotide sequence: TGTGCCAGCAGTCCTTCGGACAGGAGCAATCAGCCCCAGCATTTT. The chain combines TRBV6-5 with TRBJ1-5; 7 bases are a match to TRBD1. Germline CDR1 reads MNHEY; CDR2 reads SVGAGI. Trimming at V came to 5 bases and at J to 1 base, leaving 5 bases not matched to a gene. The CDR3 consists of 15 residues.

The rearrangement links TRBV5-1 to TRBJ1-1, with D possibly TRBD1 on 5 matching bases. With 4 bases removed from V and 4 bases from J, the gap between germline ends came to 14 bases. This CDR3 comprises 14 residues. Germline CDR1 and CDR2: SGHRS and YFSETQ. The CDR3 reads CASSNGQIGTEAFF. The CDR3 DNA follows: TGCGCCAGCAGCAACGGACAAATCGGCACTGAAGCTTTCTTT. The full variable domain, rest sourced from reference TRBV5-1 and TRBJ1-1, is KAGVTQTPRYLIKTRGQQVTLSCSPISGHRSVSWYQQTPGQGLQFLFEYFSETQRNKGNFPGRFSGRQFSNSRSEMNVSTLELGDSALYLCASSNGQIGTEAFFGQGTRLTVV.